This TCR beta chain was recorded in a study of neoadjuvant anti-PD-1 for oral cavity cancer. As for this clone: Antigen: not known.

The assay was immunoSEQ multiplex PCR, and TCRdb's table has in-frame clones only and misses some. Among tens of thousands of clones listed, about four fifths were seen once. Study-wide results and limits: PBMC Gini-index clonality exceeded responders' in non-responders post-nivolumab. TCR analyses covered only a few patients per response group.

CDR3 length: 17 amino acids. V trimming: 0 bases; J trimming: 1 base; junction bases outside the gene matches: 9. Germline loops: CDR1 SGHKS, CDR2 YYEKEE (reference sequence). The sequenced sample was PBMCs, obtained before nivolumab (anti-PD-1) treatment. The sequence was obtained from a person aged 35 to 85 with oral cavity squamous cell carcinoma. The genes are TRBV5-5 and TRBJ2-5; 7 bases map to TRBD1. The DNA for the CDR3 is TGTGCCAGCAGCTTGGGAGGTTACAGGGGAGCCCAAGAGACCCAGTACTTC. It codes for CASSLGGYRGAQETQYF.